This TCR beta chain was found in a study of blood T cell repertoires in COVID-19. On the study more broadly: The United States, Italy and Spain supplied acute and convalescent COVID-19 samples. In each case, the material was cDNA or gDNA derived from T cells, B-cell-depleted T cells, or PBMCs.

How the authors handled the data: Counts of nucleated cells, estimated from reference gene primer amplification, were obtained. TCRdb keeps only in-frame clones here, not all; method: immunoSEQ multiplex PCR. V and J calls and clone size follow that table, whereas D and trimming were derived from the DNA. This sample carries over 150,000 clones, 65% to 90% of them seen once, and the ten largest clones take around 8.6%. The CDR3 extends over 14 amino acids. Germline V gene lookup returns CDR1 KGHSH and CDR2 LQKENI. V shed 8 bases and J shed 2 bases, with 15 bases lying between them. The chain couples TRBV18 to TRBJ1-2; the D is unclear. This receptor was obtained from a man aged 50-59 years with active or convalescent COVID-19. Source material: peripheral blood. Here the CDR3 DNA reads TGTGCCAGCGCTCTTCTCGGTCTAAACTATGGCTACACCTTC. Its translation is CASALLGLNYGYTF. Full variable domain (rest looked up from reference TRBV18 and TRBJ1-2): NAGVMQNPRHLVRRRGQEARLRCSPMKGHSHVYWYRQLPEEGLKFMVYLQKENIIDESGMPKERFSAEFPKEGPSILRIQQVVRGDSAAYFCASALLGLNYGYTFGSGTRLTVV.